Following are 22 T cell receptor beta chains from one sample sequenced in a study of cytomegalovirus exposure and HLA in healthy donors. PCR primers comprised 60 Vbeta and 13 Jbeta primers. Measured with immunoSEQ multiplex PCR; TCRdb has only the in-frame clones, and not every one. The sample has about 160,000 clones, around nine tenths seen once. Sequenced material: PBMCs. These receptors were taken from a woman aged 25-40 years in good health and CMV-seronegative.

The table lists this clone with a count of one. The V call is TRBV30, the J call TRBJ2-1; D is uncertain. Deletions cut 2 bases from V and 4 bases from J, with 18 bases between. In germline, CDR1 is GTSNPN, CDR2 SVGIG (reference sequence). This CDR3 is built from 16 residues. CDR3 residues: CAWSRGPNAIYNEQFF. The CDR3 coding sequence is TGTGCCTGGAGTCGTGGCCCCAACGCCATTTACAATGAGCAGTTCTTC.

The chain uses TRBV5-1 and TRBJ2-7; the match to TRBD1 covers 9 bases. Germline CDR1 is SGHRS and CDR2 is YFSETQ. The CDR3 extends over 15 amino acids. V gave up 2 bases and J gave up 4 bases; unmatched junction bases: 7. The CDR3: CASSLEGTGRYEQYF. The CDR3, as DNA: TGCGCCAGCAGCTTAGAGGGGACAGGGAGATACGAGCAGTACTTC.

The genes are TRBV5-3 and TRBJ1-4; possible D gene TRBD1, 5 bases. TRBV5-3 counts as an open reading frame of uncertain function. The germline V and J ends were trimmed by 3 bases and 11 bases, with 14 bases remaining between them. The CDR3 contains 13 residues. CDR3 sequence reads: CARSYETASKLFF. DNA for the CDR3: TGTGCCAGAAGCTACGAGACAGCCAGTAAACTGTTTTTT.

This clone came up a few times. The chain uses TRBV4-1 and TRBJ2-7, with a possible D match to TRBD2 (6 bases). V dropped 1 base and J dropped 6 bases, with 13 bases sitting between them. The germline V gene has CDR1 MGHRA and CDR2 YSYEKL. The CDR3 extends over 14 amino acids. In DNA, the CDR3 is TGCGCCAGCAGCCAAGTGGTGCGGGATTCCGAGCAGTACTTC. This translates into CASSQVVRDSEQYF.

CDR3 sequence reads: CASSRLAGGSETQYF. The CDR3 region has the DNA TGTGCCAGCAGTCGGCTAGCGGGGGGTTCGGAGACCCAGTACTTC. The rearrangement links TRBV27 to TRBJ2-5; TRBD2 matches 11 bases. Germline lookup yields CDR1 MNHEY and CDR2 SMNVEV (reference sequence). This CDR3 region has 15 residues. V trimming: 5 bases; J trimming: 5 bases; junction bases outside the gene matches: 7.

J is TRBJ1-2 and V is TRBV2, with 7 bases that match TRBD1. Looked up from germline, CDR1 is SNHLY and CDR2 is FYNNEI. V was clipped by 10 bases and J by 8 bases; unmatched bases: 10. The CDR3 is 12 residues long. The CDR3 DNA is TGTGCCACCAAAGGGGGCTGGCAGGGCTACACCTTC. It encodes CATKGGWQGYTF.

As DNA, the CDR3 is TGTGCCAGCTCACCAGGGCTCGGCCTAGCGGGATTCGGGGAGACCCAGTACTTC. Amino acids: CASSPGLGLAGFGETQYF. The chain uses TRBV18 and TRBJ2-5; TRBD2 matches at 9 bases. Germline-derived CDR1 and CDR2 are KGHSH and LQKENI. The J segment lost 5 bases and the V segment lost 2 bases, leaving 15 bases of the junction unmatched. The length of the CDR3 is 18 residues.

This chain connects TRBV5-4 to TRBJ2-5, with a tentative D call TRBD2 (5 bases). The V gene lost 0 bases and the J gene lost 5 bases, with 5 bases spanning the gap. CDR1 SGHNT and CDR2 YYREEE come from the germline V gene (reference sequence). The length of the CDR3 is 12 residues. CDR3 sequence (DNA): TGTGCCAGCAGCTTGGCGGGGGAGACCCAGTACTTC. Encoded protein: CASSLAGETQYF.

The J gene is TRBJ2-1, the V gene TRBV18; a weak D match, TRBD2 (5 bases). This CDR3 contains 15 residues. Germline CDR1 KGHSH, CDR2 LQKENI. V lost 2 bases, J lost 4 bases, and 12 bases lay in between. DNA of the CDR3: TGTGCCAGCTCACCAGAGAGGGCGGTATACAATGAGCAGTTCTTC. Amino acids: CASSPERAVYNEQFF.

The V gene is TRBV6-6, the J gene TRBJ2-7; no clear D gene. V lost 0 bases and J 1 base, leaving 10 bases between the germline ends. CDR1 and CDR2 (germline): MNHNY, SVGAGI (reference sequence). The CDR3 loop spans 15 amino acids. The CDR3 DNA is TGTGCCAGCAGTTACTCCTCGGGTGGATCCTACGAGCAGTACTTC. The encoded protein is CASSYSSGGSYEQYF.

The V call is TRBV6-5, the J call TRBJ1-4, with D tentatively TRBD1 (6 bases). CDR3 length equals 14 residues. Germline-derived CDR1 and CDR2 are MNHEY and SVGAGI. Trimming left V 2 bases short and J 4 bases short, with 8 bases between. DNA of the CDR3: TGTGCCAGCAGTTACAGGGGGAGTAATGAAAAACTGTTTTTT. Amino acids: CASSYRGSNEKLFF.

This chain joins TRBV4-1 and TRBJ1-3; D remains ambiguous. The CDR3 is 15 residues long. Germline values: CDR1 MGHRA, CDR2 YSYEKL. Trimming stripped 5 bases from V and 1 base from J, with 12 bases between. The CDR3 here is CASSSLPGSGNTIYF. The CDR3 nucleotides are TGCGCCAGCAGCTCTTTACCGGGATCTGGAAACACCATATATTTT.

The chain carries TRBV28 and TRBJ2-5; TRBD1 agrees at 9 bases. CDR1 is MDHEN and CDR2 is SYDVKM in the germline V gene. The CDR3 is 14 amino acids. Trimming removed 3 bases from V and 3 bases from J; junction bases left unmatched: 2. CDR3 bases: TGTGCCAGCAGTTTGACAGGGGGAAAAGAGACCCAGTACTTC. Protein product: CASSLTGGKETQYF. The variable domain in full, completed from reference TRBV28 and TRBJ2-5, reads DVKVTQSSRYLVKRTGEKVFLECVQDMDHENMFWYRQDPGLGLRLIYFSYDVKMKEKGDIPEGYSVSREKKERFSLILESASTNQTSMYLCASSLTGGKETQYFGPGTRLLVL.

DNA for the CDR3: TGTGCCACCAGCAGACAAGGACAGGGTCGTGAGACCCAGTACTTC. It encodes CATSRQGQGRETQYF. The chain couples TRBV15 to TRBJ2-5; 8 bases are a match to TRBD1. CDR3 length: 15 residues. Losses at the gene ends were 2 bases for V and 5 bases for J; bases not matched to a gene: 7. Germline V gene sequence: CDR1 LNHNV, CDR2 YYDKDF (reference sequence).

The chain has TRBV6-1 and TRBJ2-7; 10 bases match TRBD1. After removal of 4 bases from V and 12 bases from J, the junction contained 12 bases not matched to a gene. Germline V gives CDR1 MNHNS, CDR2 SASEGT. This CDR3 region has 14 residues. CDR3 coding DNA: TGTGCCAGCAGTGTGGGACAGGGGCCCGCCGGGAGGTACTTC. It specifies CASSVGQGPAGRYF.

The J gene is TRBJ2-1, the V gene TRBV2; 9 bases align to TRBD1. V trimming: 6 bases; J trimming: 2 bases; junction bases outside the gene matches: 5. This CDR3 contains 15 residues. From germline, CDR1 is SNHLY and CDR2 FYNNEI. CDR3 loop: CASRPGQGTYNEQFF. The CDR3, as DNA: TGTGCCAGCAGGCCGGGACAGGGAACCTACAATGAGCAGTTCTTC.

DNA of the CDR3: TGTGCCAGCAGTGGGACTAGCACAGATACGCAGTATTTT. It yields the protein CASSGTSTDTQYF. This chain links TRBV2 with TRBJ2-3, with D perhaps TRBD2 (5 bases). The germline V and J ends were trimmed by 4 bases and 0 bases, with 5 bases remaining between them. CDR1 and CDR2 (germline): SNHLY, FYNNEI. The CDR3 extends over 13 amino acids.

The genes are TRBV7-2 and TRBJ2-7, with 10 bases lining up with TRBD2. The CDR3 has 13 amino acids. Losses at the gene ends were 6 bases for V and 5 bases for J; bases not matched to a gene: 4. CDR1 is SGHTA and CDR2 is FQGNSA in the germline V gene. Here the CDR3 reads CASRLAGANEQYF. In DNA, the CDR3 is TGTGCCAGCAGGCTAGCGGGAGCCAACGAGCAGTACTTC.

Written as DNA, the CDR3 is TGTGCCAGCAGACCTGACAGGGGGCATCAGCCCCAGCATTTT. This gives the protein CASRPDRGHQPQHF. J is TRBJ1-5 and V is TRBV6-5; TRBD1 agrees at 10 bases. Germline V gene lookup returns CDR1 MNHEY and CDR2 SVGAGI. With V trimmed by 6 bases and J by 5 bases, 4 bases remained unmatched. The CDR3 has 14 residues.

The genes are TRBV7-2 and TRBJ2-7; 7 positions agree with TRBD1. CDR1 is SGHTA, CDR2 FQGNSA, per germline. The CDR3 totals 15 residues. The V segment lost 1 base and the J segment 4 bases; nucleotides outside the gene matches: 7. CDR3 coding DNA: TGTGCCAGCAGCTTAGGGTGGACAGGATCGTACGAGCAGTACTTC. Amino acid sequence: CASSLGWTGSYEQYF. The full variable domain, rest sourced from reference TRBV7-2 and TRBJ2-7, is GAGVSQSPSNKVTEKGKDVELRCDPISGHTALYWYRQSLGQGLEFLIYFQGNSAPDKSGLPSDRFSAERTGGSVSTLTIQRTQQEDSAVYLCASSLGWTGSYEQYFGPGTRLTVT.

The table lists this clone with a few counts. The chain uses TRBV19 and TRBJ1-5, with D tentatively TRBD1 (6 bases). CDR3 length: 12 amino acids. Trimming shortened V by 7 bases and J by 10 bases, and 14 bases separated the two germline ends. CDR1 LNHDA and CDR2 SQIVND come from the germline V gene (reference sequence). The chain's CDR3 is CASTLTGGPQHF. For the CDR3, the DNA is TGTGCCAGTACCCTGACAGGCGGCCCCCAGCATTTT.

This clone showed up just a few times. J is TRBJ2-3 and V is TRBV10-3; tentative D call: TRBD2 (6 bases). The CDR3 covers 14 residues. CDR1 is ENHRY and CDR2 is SYGVKD in the germline V gene. As DNA, the CDR3 is TGTGCATCAGCGGGCAGGGCTAGCACAGATACGCAGTATTTT. It codes for CASAGRASTDTQYF.